Below are 2 T cell receptor beta chains sequenced from a single sample in a study of T cell repertoires in cytomegalovirus infection. In TCRdb, the reads were re-called with MiXCR into one record per CDR3 protein. The table has a few hundred thousand distinct CDR3 sequences, 20% to 25% seen once. These TCRs' antigens remain unknown. The source was cultured PBMCs, collected from culture after CMV antigen stimulation. The receptors come from a human donor in good health (CMV status not recorded). Some clones in this sample may be carry-over from other donors' samples.

The CDR3 is CASSLFVPGQHYSNQPQHF. The CDR3 DNA is TGTGCCAGCAGCTTGTTTGTGCCGGGACAGCACTATAGCAATCAGCCCCAGCATTTT. This rearrangement joins TRBV5-4 to TRBJ1-5; 7 bases are a match to TRBD1. Germline CDR1 is SGHNT and CDR2 is YYREEE (reference sequence). The CDR3 length is 19 residues. The V and J ends lost 1 base and 0 bases, in that order; junction bases with no gene match: 13.

V gene TRBV24-1 combines with J gene TRBJ2-5; the D is unclear. The CDR3 sequence is 12 residues long. The V and J ends lost 4 bases and 13 bases respectively, with 15 bases between them. The germline gives CDR1 KGHDR, CDR2 SFDVKD. The CDR3 is CATSDASRPLYF. As DNA, the CDR3 is TGTGCCACCAGTGACGCGAGTAGGCCTCTGTACTTC.